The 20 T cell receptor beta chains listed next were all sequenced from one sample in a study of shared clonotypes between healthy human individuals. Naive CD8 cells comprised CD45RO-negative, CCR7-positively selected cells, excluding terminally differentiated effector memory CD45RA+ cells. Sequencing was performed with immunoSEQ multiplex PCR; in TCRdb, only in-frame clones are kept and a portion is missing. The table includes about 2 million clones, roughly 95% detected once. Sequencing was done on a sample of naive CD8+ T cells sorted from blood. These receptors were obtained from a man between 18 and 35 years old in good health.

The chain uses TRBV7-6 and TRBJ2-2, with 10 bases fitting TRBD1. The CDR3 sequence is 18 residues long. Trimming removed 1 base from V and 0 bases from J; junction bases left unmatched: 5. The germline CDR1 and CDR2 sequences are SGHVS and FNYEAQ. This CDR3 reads CASSLVDRGPTNTGELFF. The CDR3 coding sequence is TGTGCCAGCAGCTTAGTTGACAGGGGGCCAACGAACACCGGGGAGCTGTTTTTT.

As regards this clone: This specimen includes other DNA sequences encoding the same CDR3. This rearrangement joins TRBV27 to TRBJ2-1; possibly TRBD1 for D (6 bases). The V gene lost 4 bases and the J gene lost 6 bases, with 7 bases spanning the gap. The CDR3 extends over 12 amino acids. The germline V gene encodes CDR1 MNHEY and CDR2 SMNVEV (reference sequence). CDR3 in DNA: TGTGCCAGCAGTTCCAGGGGCAATGAGCAGTTCTTC. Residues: CASSSRGNEQFF.

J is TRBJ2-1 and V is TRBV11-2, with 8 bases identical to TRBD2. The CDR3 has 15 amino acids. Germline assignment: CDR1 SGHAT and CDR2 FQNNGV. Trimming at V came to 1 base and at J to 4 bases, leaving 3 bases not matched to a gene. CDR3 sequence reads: CASSLATSGYNEQFF. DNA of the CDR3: TGTGCCAGCAGCTTAGCAACTAGCGGTTACAATGAGCAGTTCTTC.

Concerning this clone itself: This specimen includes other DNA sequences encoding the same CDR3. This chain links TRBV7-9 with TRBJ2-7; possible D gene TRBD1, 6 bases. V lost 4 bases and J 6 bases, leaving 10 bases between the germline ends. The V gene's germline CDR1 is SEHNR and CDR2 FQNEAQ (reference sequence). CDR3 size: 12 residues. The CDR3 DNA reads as TGTGCCAGCAGCTCACAGGGATCCGAGCAGTACTTC. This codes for CASSSQGSEQYF.

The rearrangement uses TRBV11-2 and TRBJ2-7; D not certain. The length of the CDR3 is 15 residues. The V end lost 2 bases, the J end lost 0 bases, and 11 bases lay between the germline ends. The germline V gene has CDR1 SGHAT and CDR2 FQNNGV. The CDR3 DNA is TGTGCCAGCAGCTTAAAGCCAGCGCTCTCCTACGAGCAGTACTTC. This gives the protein CASSLKPALSYEQYF.

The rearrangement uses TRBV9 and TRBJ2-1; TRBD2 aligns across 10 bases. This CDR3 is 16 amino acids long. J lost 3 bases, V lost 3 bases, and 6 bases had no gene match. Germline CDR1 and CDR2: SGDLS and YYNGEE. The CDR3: CASSESGTSVYNEQFF. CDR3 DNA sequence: TGTGCCAGCAGCGAGTCCGGGACTAGCGTCTACAATGAGCAGTTCTTC.

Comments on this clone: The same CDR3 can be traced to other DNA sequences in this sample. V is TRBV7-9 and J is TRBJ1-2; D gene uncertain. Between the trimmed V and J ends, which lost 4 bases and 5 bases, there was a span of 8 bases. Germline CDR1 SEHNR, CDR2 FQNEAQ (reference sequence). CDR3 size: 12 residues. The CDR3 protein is CASSSGLYGYTF. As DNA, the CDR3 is TGTGCCAGCAGCTCCGGTTTGTATGGCTACACCTTC.

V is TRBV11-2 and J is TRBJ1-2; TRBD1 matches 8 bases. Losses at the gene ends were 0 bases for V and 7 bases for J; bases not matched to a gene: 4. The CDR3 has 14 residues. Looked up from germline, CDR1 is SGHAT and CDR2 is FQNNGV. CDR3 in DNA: TGTGCCAGCAGCTTAGAGGCAGGGGGCGCTGGCTACACCTTC. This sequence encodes CASSLEAGGAGYTF.

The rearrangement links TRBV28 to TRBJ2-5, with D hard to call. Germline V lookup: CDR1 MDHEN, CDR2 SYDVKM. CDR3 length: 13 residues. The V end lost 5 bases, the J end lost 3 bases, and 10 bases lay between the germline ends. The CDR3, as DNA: TGTGCCAGCAGTCCAACGCTAGAAGAGACCCAGTACTTC. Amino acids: CASSPTLEETQYF.

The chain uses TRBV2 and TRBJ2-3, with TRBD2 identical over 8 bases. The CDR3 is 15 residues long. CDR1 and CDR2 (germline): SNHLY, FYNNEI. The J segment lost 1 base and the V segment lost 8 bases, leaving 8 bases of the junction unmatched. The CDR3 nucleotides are TGTGCCAGCCTGGCCTGGCGGGAGGGCACAGATACGCAGTATTTT. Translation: CASLAWREGTDTQYF.

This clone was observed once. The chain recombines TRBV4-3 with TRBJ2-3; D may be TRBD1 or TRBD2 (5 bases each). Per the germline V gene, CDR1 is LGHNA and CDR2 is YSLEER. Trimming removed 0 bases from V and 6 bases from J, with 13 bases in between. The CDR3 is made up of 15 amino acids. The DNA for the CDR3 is TGCGCCAGCAGCCAAGAGGGGGAGCGTACGGATACGCAGTATTTT. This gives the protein CASSQEGERTDTQYF.

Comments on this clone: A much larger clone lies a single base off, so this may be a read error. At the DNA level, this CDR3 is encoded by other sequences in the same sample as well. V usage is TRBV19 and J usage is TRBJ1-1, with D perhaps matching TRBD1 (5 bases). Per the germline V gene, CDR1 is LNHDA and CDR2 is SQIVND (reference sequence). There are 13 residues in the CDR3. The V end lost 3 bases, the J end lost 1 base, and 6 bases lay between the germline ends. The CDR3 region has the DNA TGTGCCAGTAGTATCGGGGGGAACACTGAAGCTTTCTTT. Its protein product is CASSIGGNTEAFF.

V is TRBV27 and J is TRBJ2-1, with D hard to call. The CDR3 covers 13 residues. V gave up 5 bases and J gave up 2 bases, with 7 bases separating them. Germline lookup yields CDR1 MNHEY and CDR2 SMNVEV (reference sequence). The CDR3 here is CASSISAYNEQFF. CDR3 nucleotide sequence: TGTGCCAGCAGTATAAGCGCCTACAATGAGCAGTTCTTC.

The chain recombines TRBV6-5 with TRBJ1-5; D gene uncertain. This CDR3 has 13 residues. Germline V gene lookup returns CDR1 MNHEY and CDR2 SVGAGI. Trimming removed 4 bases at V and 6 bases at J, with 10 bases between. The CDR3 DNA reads TGTGCCAGCAGTTGGTCGGGGAGTCAGCCCCAGCATTTT. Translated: CASSWSGSQPQHF.

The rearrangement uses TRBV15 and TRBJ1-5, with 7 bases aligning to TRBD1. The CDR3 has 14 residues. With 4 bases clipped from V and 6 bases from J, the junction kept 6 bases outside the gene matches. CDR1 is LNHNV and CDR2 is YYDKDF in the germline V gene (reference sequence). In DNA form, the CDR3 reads TGTGCCACCAGCATAGGGGGCCTCGGTCAGCCCCAGCATTTT. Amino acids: CATSIGGLGQPQHF. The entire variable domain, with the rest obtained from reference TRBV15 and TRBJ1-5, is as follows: DAMVIQNPRYQVTQFGKPVTLSCSQTLNHNVMYWYQQKSSQAPKLLFHYYDKDFNNEADTPDNFQSRRPNTSFCFLDIRSPGLGDTAMYLCATSIGGLGQPQHFGDGTRLSIL.

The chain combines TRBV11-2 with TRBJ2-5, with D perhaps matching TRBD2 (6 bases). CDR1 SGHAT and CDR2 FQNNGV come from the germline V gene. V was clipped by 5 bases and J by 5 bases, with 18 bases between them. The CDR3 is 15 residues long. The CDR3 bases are TGTGCCAGCAGCGGGGGGTCCCTGGGTTGGGAGACCCAGTACTTC. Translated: CASSGGSLGWETQYF.

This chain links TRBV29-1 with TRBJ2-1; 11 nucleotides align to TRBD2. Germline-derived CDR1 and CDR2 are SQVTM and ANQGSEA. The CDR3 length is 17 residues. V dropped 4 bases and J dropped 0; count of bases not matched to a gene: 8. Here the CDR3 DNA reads TGCAGCGTTGCGCTAGCGGGGGGAAGGAGCTCCTACAATGAGCAGTTCTTC. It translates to CSVALAGGRSSYNEQFF.

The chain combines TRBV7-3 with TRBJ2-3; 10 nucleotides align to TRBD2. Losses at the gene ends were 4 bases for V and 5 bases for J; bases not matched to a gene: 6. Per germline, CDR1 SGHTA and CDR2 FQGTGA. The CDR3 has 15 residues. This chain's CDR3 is CASSSTSGEGDTQYF. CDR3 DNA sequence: TGTGCCAGCAGCTCTACTAGCGGGGAGGGAGATACGCAGTATTTT.

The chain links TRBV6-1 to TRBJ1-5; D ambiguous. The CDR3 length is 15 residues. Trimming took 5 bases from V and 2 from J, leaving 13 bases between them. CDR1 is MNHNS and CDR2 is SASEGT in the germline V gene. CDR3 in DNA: TGTGCCAGCAGTTCAGGCTCCGCGGGCAATCAGCCCCAGCATTTT. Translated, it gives CASSSGSAGNQPQHF.

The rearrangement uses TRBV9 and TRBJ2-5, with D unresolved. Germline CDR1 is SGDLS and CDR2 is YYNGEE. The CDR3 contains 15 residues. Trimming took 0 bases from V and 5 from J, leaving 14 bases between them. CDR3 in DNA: TGTGCCAGCAGCGTAGCTAACGCGCCCCAGGAGACCCAGTACTTC. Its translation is CASSVANAPQETQYF. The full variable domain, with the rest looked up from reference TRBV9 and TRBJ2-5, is DSGVTQTPKHLITATGQRVTLRCSPRSGDLSVYWYQQSLDQGLQFLIQYYNGEERAKGNILERFSAQQFPDLHSELNLSSLELGDSALYFCASSVANAPQETQYFGPGTRLLVL.